The 25 T cell receptor beta chains presented below share a single source sample, sequenced in a study of shared clonotypes between healthy human individuals. Data came from immunoSEQ multiplex PCR; TCRdb stores just in-frame clones and leaves some out. The sample lists a few million clones; around 93% were seen once. The sequencing input was naive CD4+ T cells from PBMCs. The sample's subset: CD45RA+ positively selected. The receptors were sampled from a man between 18 and 29 years old in good health. Some clones in this sample may be carry-over from other donors' samples.

The chain carries TRBV27 and TRBJ2-1; tentatively, D is TRBD1 or TRBD2 (6 bases each). CDR1 is MNHEY and CDR2 is SMNVEV in the germline V gene (reference sequence). This CDR3 spans 15 amino acids. V lost 6 bases and J lost 4, with 16 bases in between. CDR3 bases: TGTGCCAGCAGCCCCCCCGGGGGCCATTACAATGAGCAGTTCTTC. It is translated as CASSPPGGHYNEQFF.

A note on this clone: This sample includes further DNA sequences coding for the same CDR3. The chain carries TRBV5-1 and TRBJ1-3; no reliable D call. This CDR3 is built from 15 residues. Germline CDR1 SGHRS, CDR2 YFSETQ. The ends were cut back, 2 bases at V and 0 bases at J, with 9 bases in the middle. CDR3 bases: TGCGCCAGCAGCTTAGGCCTTAGCTCTGGAAACACCATATATTTT. Amino acids: CASSLGLSSGNTIYF.

The V call is TRBV30, the J call TRBJ2-5, with a weak D call TRBD1 (5 bases). The tail of the sequence fits TRBJ2-7 better, so the J call may be wrong. The CDR3 contains 13 residues. Germline V CDR1 and CDR2: GTSNPN, SVGIG (reference sequence). CDR3 nucleotide sequence: TGTGCCTCCACAGGCGGTAGCTCCTACGAGCAGTACTTC. It codes for CASTGGSSYEQYF.

The CDR3 here is CASKTTAGSYEQYF. DNA of the CDR3: TGTGCCAGCAAAACTACAGCAGGCTCCTACGAGCAGTACTTC. This chain links TRBV6-6 with TRBJ2-7; D unclear. Deletions cut 7 bases from V and 0 bases from J, with 13 bases between. There are 14 residues in the CDR3. In germline, CDR1 is MNHNY, CDR2 SVGAGI (reference sequence).

This chain links TRBV7-6 with TRBJ1-3, with 7 bases aligning to TRBD1. Germline lookup yields CDR1 SGHVS and CDR2 FNYEAQ. The junction had 7 bases not matched to a gene; V was cut back by 5 bases and J by 0 bases. This CDR3 has 16 amino acids. This CDR3 reads CASSPTGDSSGNTIYF. CDR3 sequence (DNA): TGTGCCAGCAGCCCCACAGGGGATAGCTCTGGAAACACCATATATTTT.

This chain links TRBV6-1 with TRBJ1-2; D may be TRBD1 (5 bases). Germline CDR1 reads MNHNS; CDR2 reads SASEGT. The V and J ends lost 4 bases and 5 bases respectively, with 11 bases between them. The CDR3 is 13 residues long. This CDR3 is CASSVETAYGYTF. The CDR3 nucleotides are TGTGCCAGCAGTGTAGAGACAGCGTATGGCTACACCTTC.

For this clone: Other DNA sequences in this specimen translate into the identical CDR3. The rearrangement links TRBV11-2 to TRBJ2-7; 10 nucleotides agree with TRBD1. The J segment lost 4 bases and the V segment lost 4 bases, leaving 7 bases of the junction unmatched. Per the germline V gene, CDR1 is SGHAT and CDR2 is FQNNGV. The CDR3 has 15 amino acids. CDR3 amino acids: CASSYRRDRGYEQYF. The CDR3 nucleotides are TGTGCCAGCAGCTATCGCCGGGACAGGGGTTACGAGCAGTACTTC.

The chain couples TRBV4-2 to TRBJ2-7, with TRBD2 as a possible D gene (5 bases). Germline CDR1 and CDR2: LGHNA and YNFKEQ. V shed 0 bases and J shed 2 bases, with 20 bases lying between them. The CDR3 length is 18 residues. The CDR3 DNA is TGTGCCAGCAGCCAAGACTTTCGGGTTTCTAGCCCTACCTACGAGCAGTACTTC. Protein sequence: CASSQDFRVSSPTYEQYF.

V gene TRBV20-1 combines with J gene TRBJ2-3; D not resolved. CDR1 DFQATT and CDR2 SNEGSKA come from the germline V gene (reference sequence). This CDR3 has 11 amino acids. V shed 4 bases and J shed 6 bases, with 8 bases lying between them. The CDR3 bases are TGCAGTGCTATCCTTATCGATACGCAGTATTTT. Its protein product is CSAILIDTQYF.

The V and J genes are TRBV7-9 and TRBJ2-3; 12 bases agree with TRBD2. Germline V lookup: CDR1 SEHNR, CDR2 FQNEAQ (reference sequence). This CDR3 is 17 amino acids long. V dropped 6 bases and J dropped 5; count of bases not matched to a gene: 12. CDR3 DNA: TGTGCCAGCAGTTTATCTCTAGCGGGAGGGCCGGGAGATACGCAGTATTTT. Protein sequence: CASSLSLAGGPGDTQYF.

The gene calls are TRBV2 and TRBJ2-7; 7 bases match TRBD2. This CDR3 is built from 16 residues. The V segment lost 4 bases and the J segment 3 bases; nucleotides outside the gene matches: 12. CDR1 and CDR2 (germline): SNHLY, FYNNEI. This CDR3 reads CASSARAGRLSYEQYF. Here the CDR3 DNA reads TGTGCCAGCAGTGCTCGAGCGGGGCGGTTAAGCTACGAGCAGTACTTC.

This chain connects TRBV6-1 to TRBJ2-1, with TRBD1 matching over 9 bases. The CDR3 is made up of 13 amino acids. Germline V gene lookup returns CDR1 MNHNS and CDR2 SASEGT. The V gene end was trimmed by 5 bases and the J gene end by 8 bases; junction bases not matched to a gene: 4. The CDR3 spells CASSSRQGDEQFF. The CDR3 DNA reads as TGTGCCAGCAGTTCGCGACAGGGGGATGAGCAGTTCTTC.

The rearrangement joins TRBV13 to TRBJ2-7; TRBD1 matches at 8 bases. V was pared by 5 bases and J by 3 bases, with 12 bases of the junction left unmatched. CDR3 size: 16 residues. Germline assignment: CDR1 PRHDT and CDR2 FYEKMQ (reference sequence). Written as DNA, the CDR3 is TGTGCCAGCAGCCGACAGGGGAATTCTGCCCTCTACGAGCAGTACTTC. It encodes CASSRQGNSALYEQYF.

The chain carries TRBV5-1 and TRBJ2-7; tentatively, D is TRBD1 (5 bases). Germline CDR1 and CDR2: SGHRS and YFSETQ. V lost 4 bases to trimming and J lost 7 bases, with 15 bases between them. This CDR3 has 13 residues. CDR3 in DNA: TGCGCCAGCAGCCCGGACATGTCTTGGGAGCAGTACTTC. This sequence encodes CASSPDMSWEQYF.

J is TRBJ2-7 and V is TRBV7-2, with D hard to call. The CDR3 loop spans 17 amino acids. Trimming took 2 bases from V and 1 from J, leaving 18 bases between them. Germline lookup yields CDR1 SGHTA and CDR2 FQGNSA. This CDR3 reads CASSLYLTPQVSYEQYF. CDR3 coding DNA: TGTGCCAGCAGCTTATACCTAACACCCCAAGTTTCCTACGAGCAGTACTTC.

The rearrangement joins TRBV5-6 to TRBJ1-2; no definite D call. V was shortened by 0 bases and J by 4 bases, with 7 bases between the two germline ends. Germline assignment: CDR1 SGHDT and CDR2 YYEEEE. The CDR3 is made up of 13 amino acids. The CDR3 loop reads CASSLGEVYGYTF. CDR3 sequence (DNA): TGTGCCAGCAGCTTGGGGGAGGTCTATGGCTACACCTTC.

To note about this clone: Other DNA sequences of this sample code for an identical CDR3. The genes are TRBV28 and TRBJ2-6, with D perhaps matching TRBD1 or TRBD2 (5 bases each). The CDR3 has 14 residues. Deletions cut 8 bases from V and 0 bases from J, with 8 bases between. Germline assignment: CDR1 MDHEN and CDR2 SYDVKM. CDR3 loop: CASSRGSGANVLTF. DNA for the CDR3: TGTGCCAGCTCGAGGGGCTCTGGGGCCAACGTCCTGACTTTC.

About this clone: The same CDR3 also results from other DNA sequences found in this sample. This chain joins TRBV28 and TRBJ1-5; possibly TRBD1 for D (5 bases). CDR3 length equals 14 residues. Germline CDR1 is MDHEN and CDR2 is SYDVKM. V lost 3 bases, J lost 7 bases, and 13 bases lay in between. The CDR3 sequence: CASSLGGGGQPQHF. The DNA for the CDR3 is TGTGCCAGCAGTTTGGGCGGCGGGGGACAGCCCCAGCATTTT.

V usage is TRBV2 and J usage is TRBJ2-1; tentative D call: TRBD2 (6 bases). CDR1 SNHLY and CDR2 FYNNEI come from the germline V gene. The CDR3 is 13 residues long. V shed 6 bases and J shed 6 bases, with 12 bases lying between them. The CDR3 coding sequence is TGTGCCAGCAGGGGGGGAGTTCTCAATGAGCAGTTCTTC. This encodes CASRGGVLNEQFF.

CDR3 sequence (DNA): TGTGCCAGCAGCACGTTCGGGGGAACAAACTATGGCTACACCTTC. This sequence encodes CASSTFGGTNYGYTF. The chain has TRBV28 and TRBJ1-2, with D possibly being TRBD1 (5 bases). Trimming stripped 6 bases from V and 2 bases from J, with 16 bases between. The CDR3 consists of 15 residues. From germline, CDR1 is MDHEN and CDR2 SYDVKM.

The chain joins TRBV6-1 to TRBJ2-7; D gene ambiguous. V was pared by 0 bases and J by 3 bases, with 6 bases between. Germline-derived CDR1 and CDR2 are MNHNS and SASEGT. The CDR3 sequence is 13 residues long. CDR3 DNA: TGTGCCAGCAGTGAAGCGGACCACTACGAGCAGTACTTC. Its translation: CASSEADHYEQYF.

This chain connects TRBV5-1 to TRBJ2-5; 7 nucleotides line up with TRBD2. V was pared by 6 bases and J by 5 bases, with 4 bases of the junction left unmatched. This CDR3 has 12 residues. Per the germline V gene, CDR1 is SGHRS and CDR2 is YFSETQ. CDR3 nucleotide sequence: TGCGCCAGCACGAGGGGAGGGGAGACCCAGTACTTC. Its translation: CASTRGGETQYF.

A word on this clone: One end of the junction varies from germline; a read error may be responsible. The CDR3 DNA is TGTGCCAGCAGGGAAGGATGGGGCAGACTTACGCAGTATTTT. As protein: CASREGWGRLTQYF. The chain employs TRBV2 and TRBJ2-3; maybe TRBD1 (5 bases). Germline lookup yields CDR1 SNHLY and CDR2 FYNNEI. This CDR3 is 14 amino acids long.

The chain recombines TRBV19 with TRBJ2-7, with D tentatively TRBD2 (6 bases). CDR1 and CDR2 from the germline V gene are LNHDA and SQIVND (reference sequence). Trimming pared 6 bases from V and 3 bases from J, leaving 12 bases between. This CDR3 spans 13 amino acids. CDR3 DNA sequence: TGTGCCAGTAGCAGGCCCGGGGGCTACGAGCAGTACTTC. Amino acid sequence: CASSRPGGYEQYF.

The rearrangement joins TRBV19 to TRBJ2-1; TRBD2 matches 9 bases. The germline CDR1 and CDR2 sequences are LNHDA and SQIVND (reference sequence). Unmatched junction bases numbered 6, after V lost 5 bases and J lost 4 bases. The CDR3 spans 15 residues. In DNA, the CDR3 is TGTGCCAGTAGTCAACTAGCGGGCGGTTACAATGAGCAGTTCTTC. Amino acids: CASSQLAGGYNEQFF.